This TCR beta chain was captured in a study of cytomegalovirus exposure and HLA in healthy donors. Across the whole study: Earlier, almost 120 million unique TCR beta sequences were recovered from 170 million or so T cells by an analysis. Study-level results: Analyses of presence/absence relied on an assumption of roughly uniform sequencing depth across donors.

The PCR contained 60 Vbeta and 13 Jbeta primers. The data were produced by immunoSEQ multiplex PCR, yet TCRdb's version contains in-frame clones alone and is incomplete. The profile shows some 87,000 clones, 70% of them singletons. Germline V gene sequence: CDR1 LNHDA, CDR2 SQIVND (reference sequence). The CDR3 is made up of 15 amino acids. V lost 3 bases and J lost 4, with 16 bases in between. In the case of this clone: Its antigen is undetermined.

The chain carries TRBV19 and TRBJ2-7; a possible D gene is TRBD2 (6 bases). The TCR originated in a woman in her 50s in good health and CMV-seropositive. The sequenced sample consisted of PBMCs. CDR3 nucleotides: TGTGCCAGTAGTATGGAGGTTGGTAGCGGATACGAGCAGTACTTC. Its protein product is CASSMEVGSGYEQYF.